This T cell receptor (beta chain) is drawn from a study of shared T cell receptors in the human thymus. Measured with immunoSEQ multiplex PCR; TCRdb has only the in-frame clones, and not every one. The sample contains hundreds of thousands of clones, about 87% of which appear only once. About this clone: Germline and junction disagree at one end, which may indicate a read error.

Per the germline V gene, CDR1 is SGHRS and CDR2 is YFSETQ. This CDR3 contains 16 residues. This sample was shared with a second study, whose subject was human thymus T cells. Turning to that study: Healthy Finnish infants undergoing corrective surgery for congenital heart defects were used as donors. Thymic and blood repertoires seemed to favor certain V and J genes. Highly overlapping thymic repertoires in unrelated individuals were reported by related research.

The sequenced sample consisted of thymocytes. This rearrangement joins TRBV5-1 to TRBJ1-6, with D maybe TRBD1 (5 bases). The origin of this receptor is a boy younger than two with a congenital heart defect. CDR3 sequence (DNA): TGCGCCAGCAGCTTGGGGGTAGGGGTGAGTAATACACCCCTCCACTTT. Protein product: CASSLGVGVSNTPLHF.